Below, 14 T cell receptor beta chains from the same sample are listed, as sequenced in a study of OX40 agonist ivuxolimab in advanced cancers. The method was immunoSEQ multiplex PCR; TCRdb's version includes in-frame clones alone and lacks a portion of them. Of some 98,000 clones listed, about nine tenths are singletons. The material was CD4+ or CD8+ T cells sorted from blood, obtained in a trial of the OX40 agonist ivuxolimab. These receptors were taken from an adult with an advanced solid tumor such as melanoma, head and neck, liver or kidney cancer.

The chain carries TRBV2 and TRBJ2-5; D gene uncertain. With 2 bases removed from V and 2 bases from J, the gap between germline ends came to 9 bases. CDR3 length equals 14 residues. CDR1 is SNHLY, CDR2 FYNNEI, per germline. The CDR3 DNA reads as TGTGCCAGCAGTGAAATTATAGGGCAAGAGACCCAGTACTTC. Protein sequence: CASSEIIGQETQYF. Full variable domain (missing parts from reference TRBV2 and TRBJ2-5): EPEVTQTPSHQVTQMGQEVILRCVPISNHLYFYWYRQILGQKVEFLVSFYNNEISEKSEIFDDQFSVERPDGSNFTLKIRSTKLEDSAMYFCASSEIIGQETQYFGPGTRLLVL.

Here the CDR3 DNA reads TGCGCCAGCAGCCAAGGGGTAGGGGGCTATCAGCCCCAGCATTTT. Its translation is CASSQGVGGYQPQHF. J is TRBJ1-5 and V is TRBV4-3; 7 nucleotides align to TRBD1. This CDR3 region has 15 residues. V trimming: 1 base; J trimming: 5 bases; junction bases outside the gene matches: 5. In germline, CDR1 is LGHNA, CDR2 YSLEER.

This clone is a singleton in its sample. The V call is TRBV27, the J call TRBJ1-6, with 8 bases that match TRBD1. The CDR3 covers 17 residues. V dropped 1 base and J dropped 7; count of bases not matched to a gene: 9. CDR1 and CDR2 from the germline V gene are MNHEY and SMNVEV (reference sequence). CDR3 in DNA: TGTGCCAGCAGTTTATTTACAGGGGGGATGGGGAATTCACCCCTCCACTTT. Protein product: CASSLFTGGMGNSPLHF.

The gene calls are TRBV7-8 and TRBJ1-2; D gene unclear. With 1 base removed from V and 6 bases from J, the gap between germline ends came to 15 bases. CDR1 and CDR2 from the germline V gene are SGHVS and FQNEAQ. This CDR3 contains 15 residues. CDR3 sequence reads: CASSLGRSNSNGYTF. CDR3 DNA: TGTGCCAGCAGCTTAGGAAGGTCAAATTCAAATGGCTACACCTTC.

This chain connects TRBV5-1 to TRBJ2-7; D call uncertain. Germline V gene data show CDR1 as SGHRS and CDR2 as YFSETQ. The germline V and J ends were trimmed by 4 bases and 0 bases, with 8 bases remaining between them. This CDR3 has 13 amino acids. For the CDR3, the DNA is TGCGCCAGCAGCGTGGCAGCCTCCTACGAGCAGTACTTC. It encodes CASSVAASYEQYF.

The J gene is TRBJ2-5, the V gene TRBV2; maybe TRBD1 (6 bases). This CDR3 is 14 amino acids long. The V gene lost 5 bases and the J gene lost 1 base, with 11 bases spanning the gap. The V gene's germline CDR1 is SNHLY and CDR2 FYNNEI. The CDR3 reads CASSPDRSQETQYF. In nucleotides, the CDR3 is TGTGCCAGCAGTCCTGACAGGAGCCAAGAGACCCAGTACTTC.

The rearrangement uses TRBV29-1 and TRBJ2-2, with 10 nucleotides matching TRBD1. The CDR3 length is 14 residues. Looked up from germline, CDR1 is SQVTM and CDR2 is ANQGSEA. Trimming cost V 5 bases and J 4 bases; bases outside gene matches: 4. DNA of the CDR3: TGCAGCGTTTCCGGGACAGGGGTCACCGGGGAGCTGTTTTTT. The encoded protein is CSVSGTGVTGELFF.

The rearrangement uses TRBV7-2 and TRBJ2-1, with TRBD1 identical over 9 bases. J lost 7 bases, V lost 4 bases, and 8 bases had no gene match. This CDR3 comprises 15 residues. Germline loops: CDR1 SGHTA, CDR2 FQGNSA. CDR3 DNA: TGTGCCAGCAGCTCAGGCGGGACAGGGAGGAATGAGCAGTTCTTC. This sequence encodes CASSSGGTGRNEQFF.

The chain is built from TRBV5-6 and TRBJ2-7, with D possibly being TRBD2 (6 bases). The CDR3 covers 14 residues. The germline V gene encodes CDR1 SGHDT and CDR2 YYEEEE. Between the trimmed V and J ends, which lost 3 bases and 3 bases, there was a span of 13 bases. CDR3: CASSSSAFDYEQYF. CDR3 in DNA: TGTGCCAGCAGCTCTAGCGCGTTTGACTACGAGCAGTACTTC. Looking up the rest from reference TRBV5-6 and TRBJ2-7 gives the full variable domain: DAGVTQSPTHLIKTRGQQVTLRCSPKSGHDTVSWYQQALGQGPQFIFQYYEEEERQRGNFPDRFSGHQFPNYSSELNVNALLLGDSALYLCASSSSAFDYEQYFGPGTRLTVT.

J is TRBJ2-2 and V is TRBV7-9, with TRBD2 matching over 12 bases. The germline CDR1 and CDR2 sequences are SEHNR and FQNEAQ (reference sequence). CDR3 size: 17 residues. Trimming took 6 bases from V and 2 from J; bases not matched to a gene: 7. The CDR3 bases are TGTGCCAGCAGTCGGACTAGCGGGGTGCTAAACACCGGGGAGCTGTTTTTT. Protein sequence: CASSRTSGVLNTGELFF.

This chain links TRBV11-2 with TRBJ2-7, with no clear D. V lost 3 bases, J lost 1 base, and 10 bases lay in between. The germline gives CDR1 SGHAT, CDR2 FQNNGV. This CDR3 is built from 14 residues. CDR3 bases: TGTGCCAGCAGCTTCTCGAAGGGTTCCTACGAGCAGTACTTC. As protein: CASSFSKGSYEQYF.

This clone was seen only once. The V and J genes are TRBV7-2 and TRBJ2-1; no reliable D call. V dropped 6 bases and J dropped 11 bases, with 8 bases sitting between them. Germline lookup yields CDR1 SGHTA and CDR2 FQGNSA. This CDR3 spans 10 amino acids. Here the CDR3 reads CASRQEQQFF. CDR3 bases: TGTGCCAGCAGGCAGGAGCAGCAGTTCTTC. The full variable domain, in which reference TRBV7-2 and TRBJ2-1 provide the parts outside the CDR3, is GAGVSQSPSNKVTEKGKDVELRCDPISGHTALYWYRQSLGQGLEFLIYFQGNSAPDKSGLPSDRFSAERTGGSVSTLTIQRTQQEDSAVYLCASRQEQQFFGPGTRLTVL.

The chain employs TRBV11-3 and TRBJ2-4, with 11 bases that match TRBD1. Germline V gene lookup returns CDR1 SGHNT and CDR2 YENEEA. There are 18 residues in the CDR3. J gave up 0 bases and V 1 base, and 5 bases lay outside the gene matches. This chain's CDR3 is CASSLGTGGPGAKNIQYF. As DNA, the CDR3 is TGTGCCAGCAGCTTAGGGACAGGGGGCCCCGGAGCCAAAAACATTCAGTACTTC.

As DNA, the CDR3 is TGTGCCAGTAGTATCCGGACAGGTACTTCACCCCTCCACTTT. Protein product: CASSIRTGTSPLHF. The chain joins TRBV19 to TRBJ1-6; TRBD1 aligns across 7 bases. The CDR3 is 14 residues long. The germline V gene has CDR1 LNHDA and CDR2 SQIVND (reference sequence). V lost 3 bases, J lost 9 bases, and 5 bases stayed unmatched.